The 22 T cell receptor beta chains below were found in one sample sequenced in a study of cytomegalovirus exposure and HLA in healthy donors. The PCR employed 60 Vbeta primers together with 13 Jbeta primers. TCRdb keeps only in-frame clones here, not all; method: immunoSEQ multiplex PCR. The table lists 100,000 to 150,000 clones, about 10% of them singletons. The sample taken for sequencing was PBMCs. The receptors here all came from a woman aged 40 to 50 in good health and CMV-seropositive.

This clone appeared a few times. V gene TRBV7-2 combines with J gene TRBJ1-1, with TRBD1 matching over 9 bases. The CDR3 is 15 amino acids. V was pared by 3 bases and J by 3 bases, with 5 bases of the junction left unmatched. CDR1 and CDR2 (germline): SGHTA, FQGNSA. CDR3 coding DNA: TGTGCCAGCAGCTTGGCCGGGACAGGGTACACTGAAGCTTTCTTT. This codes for CASSLAGTGYTEAFF. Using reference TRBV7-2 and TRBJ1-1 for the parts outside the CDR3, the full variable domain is GAGVSQSPSNKVTEKGKDVELRCDPISGHTALYWYRQSLGQGLEFLIYFQGNSAPDKSGLPSDRFSAERTGGSVSTLTIQRTQQEDSAVYLCASSLAGTGYTEAFFGQGTRLTVV.

CDR3 sequence reads: CASSLLAGASTDTQYF. CDR3 coding DNA: TGTGCCAGTAGTCTTTTAGCGGGGGCTAGCACAGATACGCAGTATTTT. This chain links TRBV19 with TRBJ2-3, with TRBD2 identical over 9 bases. Germline-derived CDR1 and CDR2 are LNHDA and SQIVND (reference sequence). Trimming at V came to 5 bases and at J to 0 bases, leaving 6 bases not matched to a gene. CDR3 length: 16 amino acids.

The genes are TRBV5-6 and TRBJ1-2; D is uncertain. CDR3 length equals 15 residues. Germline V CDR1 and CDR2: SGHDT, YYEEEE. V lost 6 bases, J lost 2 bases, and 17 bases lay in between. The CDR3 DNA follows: TGTGCCAGCACCCCGGGTTTTTATCAAAACTATGGCTACACCTTC. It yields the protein CASTPGFYQNYGYTF.

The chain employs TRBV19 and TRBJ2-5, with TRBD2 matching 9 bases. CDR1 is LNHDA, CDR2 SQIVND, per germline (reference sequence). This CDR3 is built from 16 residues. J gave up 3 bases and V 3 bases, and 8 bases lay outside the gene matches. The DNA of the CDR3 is TGTGCCAGTAGTATGGGGGGGCTAGCGGGGAAAGAGACCCAGTACTTC. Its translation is CASSMGGLAGKETQYF. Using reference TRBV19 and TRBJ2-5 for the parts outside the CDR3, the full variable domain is DGGITQSPKYLFRKEGQNVTLSCEQNLNHDAMYWYRQDPGQGLRLIYYSQIVNDFQKGDIAEGYSVSREKKESFPLTVTSAQKNPTAFYLCASSMGGLAGKETQYFGPGTRLLVL.

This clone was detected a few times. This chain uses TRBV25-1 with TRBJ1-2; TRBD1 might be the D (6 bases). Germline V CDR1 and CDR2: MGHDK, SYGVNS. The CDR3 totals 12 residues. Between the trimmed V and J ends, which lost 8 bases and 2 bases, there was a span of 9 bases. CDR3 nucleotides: TGTGCCAGCCGCGACAGGAACTATGGCTACACCTTC. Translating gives CASRDRNYGYTF.

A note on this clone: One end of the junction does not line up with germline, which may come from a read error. CDR3 DNA sequence: TGTGCCAGCAGTTTAGACAGGGGGCGACAATATGGCTACACCTTC. Protein: CASSLDRGRQYGYTF. This chain uses TRBV7-8 with TRBJ1-2; 10 nucleotides agree with TRBD1. Germline V gives CDR1 SGHVS, CDR2 FQNEAQ. The CDR3 loop spans 15 amino acids. Full variable domain (remainder filled in from reference TRBV7-8 and TRBJ1-2): GAGVSQSPRYKVAKRGQDVALRCDPISGHVSLFWYQQALGQGPEFLTYFQNEAQLDKSGLPSDRFFAERPEGSVSTLKIQRTQQEDSAVYLCASSLDRGRQYGYTFGSGTRLTVV.

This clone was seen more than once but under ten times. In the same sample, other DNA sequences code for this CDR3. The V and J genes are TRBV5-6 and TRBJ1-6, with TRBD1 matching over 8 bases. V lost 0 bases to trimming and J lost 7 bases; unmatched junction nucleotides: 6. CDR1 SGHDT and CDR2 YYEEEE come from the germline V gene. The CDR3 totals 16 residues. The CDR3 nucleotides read TGTGCCAGCAGCTTGGGGCAGGGGGCCCGGAATTCACCCCTCCACTTT. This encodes CASSLGQGARNSPLHF.

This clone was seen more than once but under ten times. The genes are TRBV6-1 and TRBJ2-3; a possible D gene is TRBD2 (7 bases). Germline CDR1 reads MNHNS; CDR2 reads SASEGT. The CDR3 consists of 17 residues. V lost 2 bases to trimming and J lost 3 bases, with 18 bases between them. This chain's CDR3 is CASSELGGAPGTDTQYF. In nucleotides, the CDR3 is TGTGCCAGCAGTGAATTGGGGGGGGCGCCCGGGACAGATACGCAGTATTTT.

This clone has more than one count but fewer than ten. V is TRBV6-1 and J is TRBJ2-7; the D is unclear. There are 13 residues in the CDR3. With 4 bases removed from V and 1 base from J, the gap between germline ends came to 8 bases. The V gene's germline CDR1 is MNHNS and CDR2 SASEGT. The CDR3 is CASSARRSYEQYF. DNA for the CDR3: TGTGCCAGCAGTGCCCGGCGGTCCTACGAGCAGTACTTC.

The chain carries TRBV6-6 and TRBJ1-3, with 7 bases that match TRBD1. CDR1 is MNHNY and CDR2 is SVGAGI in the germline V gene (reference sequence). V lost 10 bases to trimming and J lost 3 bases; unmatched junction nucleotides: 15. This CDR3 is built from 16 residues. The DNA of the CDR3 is TGTGCCACCATAGGAGACCAGACAGGGAGTGGAAACACCATATATTTT. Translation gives CATIGDQTGSGNTIYF.

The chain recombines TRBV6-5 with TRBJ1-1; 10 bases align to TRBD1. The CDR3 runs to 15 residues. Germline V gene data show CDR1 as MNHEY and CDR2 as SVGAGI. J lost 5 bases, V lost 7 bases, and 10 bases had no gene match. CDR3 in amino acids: CASNSGTGARTEAFF. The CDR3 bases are TGTGCCAGCAACTCGGGGACAGGGGCGCGGACTGAAGCTTTCTTT.

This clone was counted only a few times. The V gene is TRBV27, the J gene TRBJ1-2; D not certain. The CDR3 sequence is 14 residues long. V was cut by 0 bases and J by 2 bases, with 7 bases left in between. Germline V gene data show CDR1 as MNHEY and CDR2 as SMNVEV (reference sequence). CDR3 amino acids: CASSLSGRNYGYTF. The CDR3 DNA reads TGTGCCAGCAGTTTATCGGGCAGGAACTATGGCTACACCTTC.

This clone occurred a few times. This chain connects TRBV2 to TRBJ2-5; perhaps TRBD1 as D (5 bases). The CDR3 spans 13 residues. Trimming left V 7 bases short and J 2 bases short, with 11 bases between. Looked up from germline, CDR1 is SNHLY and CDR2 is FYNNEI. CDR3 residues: CASIRQLQETQYF. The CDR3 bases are TGTGCCAGCATAAGACAGCTTCAAGAGACCCAGTACTTC.

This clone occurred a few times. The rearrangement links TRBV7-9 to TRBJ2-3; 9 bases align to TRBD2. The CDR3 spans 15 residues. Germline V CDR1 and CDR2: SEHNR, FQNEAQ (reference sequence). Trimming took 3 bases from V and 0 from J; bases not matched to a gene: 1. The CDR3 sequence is CASSFSGGSTDTQYF. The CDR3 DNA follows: TGTGCCAGCAGCTTCAGCGGGGGGAGCACAGATACGCAGTATTTT.

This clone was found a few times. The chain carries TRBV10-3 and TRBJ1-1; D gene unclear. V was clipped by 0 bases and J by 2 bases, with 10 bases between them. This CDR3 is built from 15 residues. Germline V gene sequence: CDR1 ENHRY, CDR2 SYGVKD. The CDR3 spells CAISESLQANTEAFF. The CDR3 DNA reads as TGTGCCATCAGTGAGTCTCTCCAGGCAAACACTGAAGCTTTCTTT.

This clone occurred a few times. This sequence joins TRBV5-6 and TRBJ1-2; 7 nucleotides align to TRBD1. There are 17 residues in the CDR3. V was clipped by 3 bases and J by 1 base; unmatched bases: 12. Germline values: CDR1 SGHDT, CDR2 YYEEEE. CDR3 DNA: TGTGCCAGCAGCTGGTGGGATGGGACAGCTTTTAACTATGGCTACACCTTC. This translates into CASSWWDGTAFNYGYTF.

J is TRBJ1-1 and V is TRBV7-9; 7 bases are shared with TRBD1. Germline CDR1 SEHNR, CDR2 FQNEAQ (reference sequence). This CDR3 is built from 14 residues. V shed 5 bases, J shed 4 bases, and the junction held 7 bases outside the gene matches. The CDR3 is CASSPRQGGTEAFF. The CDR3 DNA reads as TGTGCCAGCAGCCCCAGACAGGGAGGCACTGAAGCTTTCTTT.

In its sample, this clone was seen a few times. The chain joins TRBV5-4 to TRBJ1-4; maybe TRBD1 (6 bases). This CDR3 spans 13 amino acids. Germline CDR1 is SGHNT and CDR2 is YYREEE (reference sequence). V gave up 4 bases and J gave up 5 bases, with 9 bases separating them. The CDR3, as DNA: TGTGCCAGCAGCGGGGGGGCAAATGAAAAACTGTTTTTT. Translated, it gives CASSGGANEKLFF.

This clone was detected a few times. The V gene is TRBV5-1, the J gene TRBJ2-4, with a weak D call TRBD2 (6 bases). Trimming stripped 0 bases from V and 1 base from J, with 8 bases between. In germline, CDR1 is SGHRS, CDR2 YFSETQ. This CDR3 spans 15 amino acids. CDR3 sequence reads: CASSLVGGAKNIQYF. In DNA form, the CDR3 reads TGCGCCAGCAGCTTGGTTGGGGGGGCCAAAAACATTCAGTACTTC.

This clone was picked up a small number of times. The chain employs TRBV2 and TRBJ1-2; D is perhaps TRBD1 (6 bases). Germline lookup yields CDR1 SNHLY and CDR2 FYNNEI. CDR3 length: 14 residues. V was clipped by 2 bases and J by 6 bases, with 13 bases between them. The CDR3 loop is CASSEQGIGNGYTF. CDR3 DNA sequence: TGTGCCAGCAGTGAACAGGGGATAGGAAATGGCTACACCTTC.

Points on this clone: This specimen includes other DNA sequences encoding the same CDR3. CDR3 in amino acids: CASSTGQGGDYGYTF. The DNA of the CDR3 is TGTGCCAGCAGCACCGGACAGGGGGGAGATTATGGCTACACCTTC. The chain employs TRBV7-2 and TRBJ1-2; TRBD1 matches at 10 bases. The V segment lost 5 bases and the J segment 5 bases; nucleotides outside the gene matches: 8. The CDR3 length is 15 residues. The germline CDR1 and CDR2 sequences are SGHTA and FQGNSA.

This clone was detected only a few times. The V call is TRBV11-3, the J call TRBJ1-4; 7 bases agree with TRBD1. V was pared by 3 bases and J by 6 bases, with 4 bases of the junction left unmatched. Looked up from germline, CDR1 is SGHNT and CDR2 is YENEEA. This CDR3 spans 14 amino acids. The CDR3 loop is CASSFRTGDEKLFF. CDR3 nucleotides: TGTGCCAGCAGCTTTAGAACAGGGGATGAAAAACTGTTTTTT.